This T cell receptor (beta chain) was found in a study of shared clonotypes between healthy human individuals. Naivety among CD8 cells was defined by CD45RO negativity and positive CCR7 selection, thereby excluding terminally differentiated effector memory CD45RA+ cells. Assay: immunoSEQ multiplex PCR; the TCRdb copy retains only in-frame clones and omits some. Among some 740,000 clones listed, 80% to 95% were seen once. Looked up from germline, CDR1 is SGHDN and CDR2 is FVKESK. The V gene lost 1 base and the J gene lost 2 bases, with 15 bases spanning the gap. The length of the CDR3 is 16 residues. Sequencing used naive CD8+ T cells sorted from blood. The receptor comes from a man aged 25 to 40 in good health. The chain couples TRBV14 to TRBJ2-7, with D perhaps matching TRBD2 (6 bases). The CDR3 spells CASSQGSGTGAYEQYF. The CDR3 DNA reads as TGTGCCAGCAGCCAAGGATCTGGGACTGGAGCCTACGAGCAGTACTTC.